Each of the 26 T cell receptor beta chains below was sequenced from the same sample in a study of blood T cell repertoires in COVID-19. Sequenced by immunoSEQ multiplex PCR; TCRdb stores in-frame clones only, minus some. The table has under 250,000 clones, roughly 84% seen once. Specimen: peripheral blood. The receptor set was obtained from a man aged 45-60 years with active or convalescent COVID-19.

The chain carries TRBV5-1 and TRBJ1-1, with D maybe TRBD1 (5 bases). Trimming shortened V by 6 bases and J by 4 bases, and 25 bases separated the two germline ends. The CDR3 consists of 17 residues. Germline CDR1 reads SGHRS; CDR2 reads YFSETQ. For the CDR3, the DNA is TGCGCCAGCACCCCGTCGGGACCGAAGGGGAGGGGCACTGAAGCTTTCTTT. Amino acid sequence: CASTPSGPKGRGTEAFF. The variable domain in full, completed from reference TRBV5-1 and TRBJ1-1, reads KAGVTQTPRYLIKTRGQQVTLSCSPISGHRSVSWYQQTPGQGLQFLFEYFSETQRNKGNFPGRFSGRQFSNSRSEMNVSTLELGDSALYLCASTPSGPKGRGTEAFFGQGTRLTVV.

The chain is built from TRBV27 and TRBJ1-1; TRBD1 agrees at 7 bases. Germline trimming cut 4 bases from V and 0 bases from J; bases unmatched to any gene: 8. The CDR3 spans 16 residues. Germline loops: CDR1 MNHEY, CDR2 SMNVEV (reference sequence). The CDR3 protein is CASSSRTGGLNTEAFF. The DNA for the CDR3 is TGTGCCAGCAGTTCACGGACAGGCGGTCTGAACACTGAAGCTTTCTTT.

The gene calls are TRBV15 and TRBJ1-3; D is perhaps TRBD1 (5 bases). This CDR3 is built from 14 residues. V lost 8 bases and J lost 2, with 13 bases in between. From germline, CDR1 is LNHNV and CDR2 YYDKDF (reference sequence). The CDR3 coding sequence is TGTGCCACCTCTCCGGGGGGTCCTGGAAACACCATATATTTT. This translates into CATSPGGPGNTIYF.

The V call is TRBV6-2 or TRBV6-3, the J call TRBJ2-7, with 7 bases aligning to TRBD1. The CDR3 length is 16 residues. Unmatched junction bases numbered 12, after V lost 5 bases and J lost 2 bases. The germline CDR1 and CDR2 sequences are MNHEY and SVGEGT. The CDR3 here is CASSQGFERGPYEQYF. CDR3 bases: TGTGCCAGCAGTCAGGGTTTCGAGAGGGGGCCCTACGAGCAGTACTTC.

This clone was counted only a few times. The V and J genes are TRBV7-8 and TRBJ1-1; 9 positions match TRBD1. This CDR3 is 15 amino acids long. V trimming: 8 bases; J trimming: 5 bases; junction bases outside the gene matches: 12. CDR1 and CDR2 (germline): SGHVS, FQNEAQ. As DNA, the CDR3 is TGTGCCAGCTCCGGGACAGGGACGGGGGGTACTGAAGCTTTCTTT. Its protein product is CASSGTGTGGTEAFF.

This chain links TRBV18 with TRBJ2-3; tentative D call: TRBD2 (6 bases). V was pared by 5 bases and J by 2 bases, with 11 bases between. The V gene's germline CDR1 is KGHSH and CDR2 LQKENI. The CDR3 runs to 14 residues. The CDR3 sequence: CASSRDFSTDTQYF. As DNA, the CDR3 is TGTGCCAGCTCAAGGGACTTTTCCACAGATACGCAGTATTTT.

The chain employs TRBV19 and TRBJ1-5; a weak D match, TRBD1 (5 bases). Trimming took off 7 bases at V and 0 bases at J, with 16 bases between the two ends. The CDR3 has 16 amino acids. Germline V gene data show CDR1 as LNHDA and CDR2 as SQIVND (reference sequence). CDR3 loop: CASTPWGSDSNQPQHF. Written as DNA, the CDR3 is TGTGCCAGTACCCCCTGGGGCAGCGATAGCAATCAGCCCCAGCATTTT.

The CDR3 DNA reads TGTGCCAGTAGCCTGACAGGGCACAATCAGCCCCAGCATTTT. Its protein product is CASSLTGHNQPQHF. The chain uses TRBV19 and TRBJ1-5, with TRBD1 matching 7 bases. Germline V CDR1 and CDR2: LNHDA, SQIVND (reference sequence). The CDR3 spans 14 residues. The V and J ends lost 6 bases and 3 bases, in that order; junction bases with no gene match: 5.

The chain couples TRBV3-1 (or the pseudogene TRBV3-2) to TRBJ1-4; the D is unclear. V was shortened by 0 bases and J by 6 bases, with 11 bases between the two germline ends. Germline lookup yields CDR1 LGHDT and CDR2 YNNKEL (reference sequence). The CDR3 runs to 15 residues. CDR3 loop: CASSQEGSSHEKLFF. DNA for the CDR3: TGTGCCAGCAGCCAAGAGGGGAGCAGCCATGAAAAACTGTTTTTT.

The chain carries TRBV4-2 and TRBJ2-5; 8 bases fit TRBD1. Trimming removed 4 bases from V and 1 base from J; junction bases left unmatched: 2. The CDR3 totals 14 residues. CDR1 LGHNA and CDR2 YNFKEQ come from the germline V gene. The CDR3 coding sequence is TGTGCCAGCAGCCCTGGACAGGGCCAAGAGACCCAGTACTTC. It translates to CASSPGQGQETQYF.

This sequence joins TRBV6-5 and TRBJ1-3; 8 bases fit TRBD1. There are 13 residues in the CDR3. Germline lookup yields CDR1 MNHEY and CDR2 SVGAGI. V lost 8 bases, J lost 2 bases, and 2 bases stayed unmatched. CDR3 residues: CASARGPGNTIYF. CDR3 bases: TGTGCCAGCGCCAGGGGGCCTGGAAACACCATATATTTT.

This chain connects TRBV9 to TRBJ2-2, with 8 bases identical to TRBD2. With V trimmed by 7 bases and J by 1 base, 9 bases remained unmatched. The CDR3 runs to 16 residues. Germline V gene sequence: CDR1 SGDLS, CDR2 YYNGEE. CDR3 protein: CASLGGAGGNTGELFF. CDR3 bases: TGTGCCAGCCTCGGAGGCGCGGGGGGGAACACCGGGGAGCTGTTTTTT.

This clone has only one observation. This sequence joins TRBV3-1 (or the pseudogene TRBV3-2) and TRBJ1-4; possible D gene TRBD1, 5 bases. In germline, CDR1 is LGHDT, CDR2 YNNKEL (reference sequence). The CDR3 consists of 15 residues. The V end lost 4 bases, the J end lost 6 bases, and 15 bases lay between the germline ends. The CDR3 DNA sequence: TGTGCCAGCAGCCCGCGGACTCGGGGGGATGAAAAACTGTTTTTT. Its translation: CASSPRTRGDEKLFF.

This CDR3 is CASSPGTGAPYEQYF. In DNA, the CDR3 is TGTGCCAGCTCACCAGGGACAGGGGCCCCCTACGAGCAGTACTTC. The chain combines TRBV18 with TRBJ2-7; 10 nucleotides line up with TRBD1. The CDR3 runs 15 residues. CDR1 is KGHSH and CDR2 is LQKENI in the germline V gene. V trimming: 2 bases; J trimming: 2 bases; junction bases outside the gene matches: 3.

The gene calls are TRBV5-8 and TRBJ1-2; D call uncertain. This CDR3 is built from 15 residues. Looked up from germline, CDR1 is SGHTS and CDR2 is YDEGEE. V was shortened by 1 base and J by 1 base, with 11 bases between the two germline ends. The CDR3 DNA reads TGTGCCAGCAGCTTGTCCGTAAGAGTTAACTATGGCTACACCTTC. Translation gives CASSLSVRVNYGYTF.

Remarks on this clone: The same CDR3 is also encoded by other DNA sequences in this sample. The rearrangement uses TRBV5-1 and TRBJ2-3; D is possibly TRBD1 (5 bases). CDR1 and CDR2 from the germline V gene are SGHRS and YFSETQ. The ends were cut back, 1 base at V and 5 bases at J, with 5 bases in the middle. CDR3 size: 12 residues. The CDR3 spells CASSLQGDTQYF. CDR3 DNA sequence: TGCGCCAGCAGCTTGCAGGGAGATACGCAGTATTTT.

As for this clone: Other DNA sequences from this sample encode an identical CDR3 as well. J is TRBJ1-1 and V is TRBV19; D possibly corresponds to TRBD1 (6 bases). The CDR3 consists of 13 residues. V shed 3 bases and J shed 1 base, with 6 bases lying between them. Germline V gene data show CDR1 as LNHDA and CDR2 as SQIVND (reference sequence). CDR3 nucleotides: TGTGCCAGTAGTATCAGGGGGAACACTGAAGCTTTCTTT. Protein: CASSIRGNTEAFF.

The chain uses TRBV10-3 and TRBJ2-3; the match to TRBD1 covers 7 bases. The J segment lost 2 bases and the V segment lost 6 bases, leaving 5 bases of the junction unmatched. Germline CDR1 and CDR2: ENHRY and SYGVKD. This CDR3 spans 14 amino acids. The CDR3 loop reads CAISERGLTDTQYF. CDR3 bases: TGTGCCATCAGCGAGAGGGGGCTCACAGATACGCAGTATTTT.

Remarks on this clone: Other DNA sequences of this sample code for an identical CDR3. The chain couples TRBV3-1 (or the pseudogene TRBV3-2) to TRBJ1-6; perhaps TRBD1 as D (5 bases). The CDR3 has 16 amino acids. V was shortened by 3 bases and J by 10 bases, with 19 bases between the two germline ends. Looked up from germline, CDR1 is LGHDT and CDR2 is YNNKEL (reference sequence). The CDR3 loop reads CASSHRGAAPFSPLHF. As DNA, the CDR3 is TGTGCCAGCAGCCATCGTGGGGCGGCGCCCTTCTCACCCCTCCACTTT.

V and J are TRBV10-3 and TRBJ1-1, with 7 bases matching TRBD1. The CDR3 loop spans 13 amino acids. The V segment lost 10 bases and the J segment 0 bases; nucleotides outside the gene matches: 5. CDR1 is ENHRY, CDR2 SYGVKD, per germline. The chain's CDR3 is CATRTGVNTEAFF. The CDR3 DNA is TGTGCCACCCGGACAGGCGTGAACACTGAAGCTTTCTTT.

This rearrangement joins TRBV2 to TRBJ1-1, with a tentative D call TRBD1 (6 bases). Trimming removed 3 bases from V and 0 bases from J, with 17 bases in between. The germline V gene encodes CDR1 SNHLY and CDR2 FYNNEI. This CDR3 spans 17 amino acids. CDR3 nucleotides: TGTGCCAGCAGTGATGCACCAGGGGCCACGATGAACACTGAAGCTTTCTTT. Its protein is CASSDAPGATMNTEAFF. The variable domain in full, with the rest retrieved from reference TRBV2 and TRBJ1-1, is EPEVTQTPSHQVTQMGQEVILRCVPISNHLYFYWYRQILGQKVEFLVSFYNNEISEKSEIFDDQFSVERPDGSNFTLKIRSTKLEDSAMYFCASSDAPGATMNTEAFFGQGTRLTVV.

The gene calls are TRBV7-9 and TRBJ1-2; tentative D call: TRBD1 (6 bases). The CDR3 totals 15 residues. Looked up from germline, CDR1 is SEHNR and CDR2 is FQNEAQ (reference sequence). The V and J ends lost 6 bases and 4 bases respectively, with 18 bases between them. The CDR3 loop reads CASSSRAGAGYGYTF. As DNA, the CDR3 is TGTGCCAGCAGTTCTAGAGCAGGGGCTGGCTATGGCTACACCTTC.

V gene TRBV5-1 combines with J gene TRBJ2-3; D may be TRBD2 (5 bases). The germline V gene encodes CDR1 SGHRS and CDR2 YFSETQ. V was pared by 4 bases and J by 5 bases, with 14 bases between. CDR3 size: 14 residues. This CDR3 is CASSPAGARDTQYF. The CDR3 DNA follows: TGCGCCAGCAGCCCTGCGGGTGCAAGAGATACGCAGTATTTT.

The rearrangement joins TRBV7-7 to TRBJ2-7; D not resolved. CDR1 is SSHAT, CDR2 FNYEAQ, per germline (reference sequence). V was clipped by 1 base and J by 0 bases, with 10 bases between them. This CDR3 is built from 15 residues. CDR3 loop: CASSLGDGHSYEQYF. The CDR3 DNA reads as TGTGCCAGCAGCTTAGGTGATGGGCACTCCTACGAGCAGTACTTC. Variable domain in full (rest from reference TRBV7-7 and TRBJ2-7): GAGVSQSPRYKVTKRGQDVTLRCDPISSHATLYWYQQALGQGPEFLTYFNYEAQPDKSGLPSDRFSAERPEGSISTLTIQRTEQRDSAMYRCASSLGDGHSYEQYFGPGTRLTVT.

J is TRBJ1-2 and V is TRBV29-1; no definite D call. The germline gives CDR1 SQVTM, CDR2 ANQGSEA. V gave up 4 bases and J gave up 0 bases, with 9 bases separating them. The CDR3 runs 13 residues. CDR3 DNA: TGCAGCGTTGGCGAGCGATCTAACTATGGCTACACCTTC. This sequence encodes CSVGERSNYGYTF.

This clone has just a few counts. V gene TRBV5-1 combines with J gene TRBJ1-1; no clear D. Germline V lookup: CDR1 SGHRS, CDR2 YFSETQ. The CDR3 covers 14 residues. Trimming left V 0 bases short and J 1 base short, with 7 bases between. The CDR3 is CASSLGPENTEAFF. DNA for the CDR3: TGCGCCAGCAGCTTGGGGCCAGAGAACACTGAAGCTTTCTTT.